This record covers a single TCR beta chain. The antigen it recognizes is unknown. Per-base qualities were not stored, and no clone one base away is much larger. This specimen comes from a study of a mutant IDH1 vaccine in newly diagnosed glioma (dated by TCRdb to 2020 to 2022). Looking at the study overall: The approximately 29 treated patients were approximately 62% male and about 40% female, with a mean age of approximately 40 years. Prior to enrollment, standard therapy consisting of radiotherapy alone, temozolomide alone, or radiochemotherapy with temozolomide had been administered to patients, with the combination being received by most patients. Peripheral blood was drawn at six visits: V03 (baseline), V05, V07, V10, V12 and V13. Longitudinal TCRB deep sequencing was performed for fewer than 30 treated patients wherever samples were available for exploratory analyses. Study-wide conclusions, independent of this receptor: Immune responses induced by the vaccine were seen in approximately 93% of patients across multiple MHC alleles. Pseudoprogression seemed to be unrelated to changes in the top peripheral T cell clonotypes found by TCRB sequencing. The authors noted that analyses of patient blood samples could not be reproduced because of sample limitations. PBMC samples for TCRB deep sequencing were selected based on availability.

The sample's time point label, decoded: baseline, week 1 (first vaccination visit). The intended sense of this specimen's treatment or condition label: pre-vaccination baseline after standard-of-care therapy. Newly diagnosed WHO grade 3 or 4 IDH1-mutant astrocytomas showing loss of nuclear ATRX were present in the donors. The samples were drawn from NOA16, a multicentre, single-arm, open-label phase I trial in Germany that tested a mutant IDH1 peptide vaccine in humans for the first time. Blood drawn at visit V03 was used as the baseline sample for immunogenicity testing. Genomic DNA for TCRB sequencing was extracted from EDTA blood using the DNeasy Blood and Tissue Kit. The cysteine opens and the phenylalanine closes a CDR3 of 15 amino acids. The CDR3 DNA has 45 bases and is translated from base 1. V was cut back by 3 bases and J by 4 bases, leaving a gap of 13 bases between them. Reading the germline V gene gives CDR1 MRHNA and CDR2 SNTAGT.

Library construction relied on the immunoSEQ multiplex PCR assay. The hsTCRB Kit was used according to the manufacturer's protocol to amplify rearranged TCR beta chain sequences. TCRB libraries were sequenced on an Illumina MiSeq. Per the authors' processing: The kit vendor's proprietary platform handled demultiplexing, trimming and gene mapping. This immuneACCESS table, as held by TCRdb, lists in-frame sequences with V and J called but not all clones. Of the missing ones, under half trace to an unresolved V gene in checked studies; the others have no known cause. V, J and clone size derive from that table, while D and trimming were established from the DNA sequence. Across this sample there are about 38,000 clones, with under 80% seen only once. Of the sample, about 9.8% falls within the top ten clones.

This receptor chain uses TRBV6-4 and TRBJ2-1, with the D gene too uncertain to name. The sequence was obtained from a man aged 40-49 years with glioma. Some clones in this sample may be carry-over from other donors' samples. Sequenced here: PBMCs, sampled from a glioma patient treated with radiotherapy, temozolomide or both. In nucleotides, the sequence is TGTGCCAGCAGTGAGGACCCCAACCCTTACAATGAGCAGTTCTTC. Protein translation: CASSEDPNPYNEQFF.